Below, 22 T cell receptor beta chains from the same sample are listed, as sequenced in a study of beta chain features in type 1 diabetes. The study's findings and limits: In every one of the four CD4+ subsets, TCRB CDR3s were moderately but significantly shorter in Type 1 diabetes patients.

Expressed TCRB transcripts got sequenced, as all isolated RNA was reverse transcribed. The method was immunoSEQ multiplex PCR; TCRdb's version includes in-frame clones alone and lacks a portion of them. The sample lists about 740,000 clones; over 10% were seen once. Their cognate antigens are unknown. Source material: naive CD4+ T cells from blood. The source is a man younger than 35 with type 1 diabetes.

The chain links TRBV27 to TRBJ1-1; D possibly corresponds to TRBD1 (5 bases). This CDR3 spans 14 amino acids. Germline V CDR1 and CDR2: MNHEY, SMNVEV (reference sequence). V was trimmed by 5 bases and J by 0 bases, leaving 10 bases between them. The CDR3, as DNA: TGTGCCAGCAGTCGGGCAGGGATGAACACTGAAGCTTTCTTT. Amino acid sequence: CASSRAGMNTEAFF.

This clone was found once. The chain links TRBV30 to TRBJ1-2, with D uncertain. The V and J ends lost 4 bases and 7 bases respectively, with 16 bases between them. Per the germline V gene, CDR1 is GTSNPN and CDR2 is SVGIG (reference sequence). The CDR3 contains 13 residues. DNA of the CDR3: TGTGCCTGGACCTCGACCGGGCTCGGTGGCTACACCTTC. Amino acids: CAWTSTGLGGYTF. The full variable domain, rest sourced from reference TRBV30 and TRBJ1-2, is SQTIHQWPATLVQPVGSPLSLECTVEGTSNPNLYWYRQAAGRGLQLLFYSVGIGQISSEVPQNLSASRPQDRQFILSSKKLLLSDSGFYLCAWTSTGLGGYTFGSGTRLTVV.

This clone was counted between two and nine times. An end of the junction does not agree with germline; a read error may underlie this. CDR3 DNA sequence: TGTGCCAGCGCCGGGACAGGACTTTACGGGCAGTACTTC. Its translation: CASAGTGLYGQYF. V gene TRBV6-6 combines with J gene TRBJ2-7; 8 positions match TRBD1. Germline V gives CDR1 MNHNY, CDR2 SVGAGI (reference sequence). CDR3 length: 13 amino acids.

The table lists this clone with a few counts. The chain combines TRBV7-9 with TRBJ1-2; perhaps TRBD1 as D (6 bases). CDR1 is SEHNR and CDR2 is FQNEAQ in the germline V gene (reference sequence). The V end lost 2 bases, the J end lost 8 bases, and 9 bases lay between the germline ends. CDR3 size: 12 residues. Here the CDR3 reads CASSLPQGGYTF. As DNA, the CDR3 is TGTGCCAGCAGCTTACCCCAGGGGGGCTACACCTTC.

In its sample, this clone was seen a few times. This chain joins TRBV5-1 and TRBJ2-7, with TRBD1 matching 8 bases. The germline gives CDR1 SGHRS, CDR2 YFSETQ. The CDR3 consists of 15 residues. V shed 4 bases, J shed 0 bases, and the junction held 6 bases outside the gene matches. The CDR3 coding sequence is TGCGCCAGCAGCCAGGGACAGGCGAGCTCCTACGAGCAGTACTTC. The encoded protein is CASSQGQASSYEQYF. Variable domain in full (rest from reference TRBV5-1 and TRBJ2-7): KAGVTQTPRYLIKTRGQQVTLSCSPISGHRSVSWYQQTPGQGLQFLFEYFSETQRNKGNFPGRFSGRQFSNSRSEMNVSTLELGDSALYLCASSQGQASSYEQYFGPGTRLTVT.

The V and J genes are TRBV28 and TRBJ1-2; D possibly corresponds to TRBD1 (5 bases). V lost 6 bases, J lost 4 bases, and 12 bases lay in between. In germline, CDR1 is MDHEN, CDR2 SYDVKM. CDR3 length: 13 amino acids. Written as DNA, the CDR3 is TGTGCCAGCAGCTTCCAGGACATCTATGGCTACACCTTC. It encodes CASSFQDIYGYTF.

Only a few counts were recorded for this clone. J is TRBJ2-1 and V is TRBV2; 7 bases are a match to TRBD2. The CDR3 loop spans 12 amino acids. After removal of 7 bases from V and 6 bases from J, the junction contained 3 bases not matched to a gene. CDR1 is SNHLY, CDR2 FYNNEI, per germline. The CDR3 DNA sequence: TGTGCCAGCACCCGACTAGCCAATGAGCAGTTCTTC. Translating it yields CASTRLANEQFF.

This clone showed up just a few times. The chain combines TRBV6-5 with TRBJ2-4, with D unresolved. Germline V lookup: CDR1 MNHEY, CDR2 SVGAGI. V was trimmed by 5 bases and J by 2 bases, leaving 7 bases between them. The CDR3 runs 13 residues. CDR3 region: CASSPPTKNIQYF. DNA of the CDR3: TGTGCCAGCAGTCCCCCAACCAAAAACATTCAGTACTTC.

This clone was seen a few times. The CDR3 is CASRDPATNEKLFF. The CDR3 nucleotides read TGTGCCAGCAGAGACCCAGCAACTAATGAAAAACTGTTTTTT. The rearrangement joins TRBV6-5 to TRBJ1-4; D is uncertain. CDR3 length: 14 residues. The V gene lost 6 bases and the J gene lost 0 bases, with 8 bases spanning the gap. CDR1 and CDR2 (germline): MNHEY, SVGAGI.

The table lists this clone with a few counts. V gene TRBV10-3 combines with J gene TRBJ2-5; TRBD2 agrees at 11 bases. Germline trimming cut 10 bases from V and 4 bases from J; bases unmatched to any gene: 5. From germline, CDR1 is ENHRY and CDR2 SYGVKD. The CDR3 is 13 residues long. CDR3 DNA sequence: TGTGCCAATAGCGGGGGGGCTGGAGAGACCCAGTACTTC. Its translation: CANSGGAGETQYF.

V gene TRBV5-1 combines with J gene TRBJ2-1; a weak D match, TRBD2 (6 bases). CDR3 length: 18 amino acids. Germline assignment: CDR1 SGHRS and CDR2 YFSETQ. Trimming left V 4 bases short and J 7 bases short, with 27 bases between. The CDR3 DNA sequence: TGCGCCAGCAGCCTCGGAATAATCGGAGGGGCAGGTAGGAATGAGCAGTTCTTC. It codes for CASSLGIIGGAGRNEQFF.

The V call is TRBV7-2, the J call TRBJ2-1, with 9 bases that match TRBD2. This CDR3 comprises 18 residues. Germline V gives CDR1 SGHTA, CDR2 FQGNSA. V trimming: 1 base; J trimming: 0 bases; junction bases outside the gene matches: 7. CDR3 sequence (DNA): TGTGCCAGCAGCTTAGGTTATCCTAGCGGGGTCTCCTACAATGAGCAGTTCTTC. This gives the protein CASSLGYPSGVSYNEQFF.

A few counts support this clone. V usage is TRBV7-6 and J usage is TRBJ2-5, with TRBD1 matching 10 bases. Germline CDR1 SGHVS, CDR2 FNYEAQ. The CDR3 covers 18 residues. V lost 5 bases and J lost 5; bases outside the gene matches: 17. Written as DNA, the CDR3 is TGTGCCAGCAGCACACAAACCGGGACAGGGGCAGTTCGGGAGACCCAGTACTTC. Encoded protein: CASSTQTGTGAVRETQYF.

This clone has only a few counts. CDR3 bases: TGTGCCAGCAGCTTGGATGTTGGGCAGGGTAAAGGCAAAAACATTCAGTACTTC. Translating it yields CASSLDVGQGKGKNIQYF. The chain uses TRBV5-4 and TRBJ2-4, with D perhaps TRBD1 (5 bases). V gave up 0 bases and J gave up 3 bases, with 19 bases separating them. Germline CDR1 is SGHNT and CDR2 is YYREEE (reference sequence). CDR3 length: 18 residues.

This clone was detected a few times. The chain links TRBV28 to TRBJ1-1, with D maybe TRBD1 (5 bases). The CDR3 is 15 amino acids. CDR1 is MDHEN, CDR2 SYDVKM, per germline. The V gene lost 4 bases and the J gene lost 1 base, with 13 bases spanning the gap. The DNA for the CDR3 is TGTGCCAGCAGTTCCCTCGGGGCTGGGAACACTGAAGCTTTCTTT. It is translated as CASSSLGAGNTEAFF.

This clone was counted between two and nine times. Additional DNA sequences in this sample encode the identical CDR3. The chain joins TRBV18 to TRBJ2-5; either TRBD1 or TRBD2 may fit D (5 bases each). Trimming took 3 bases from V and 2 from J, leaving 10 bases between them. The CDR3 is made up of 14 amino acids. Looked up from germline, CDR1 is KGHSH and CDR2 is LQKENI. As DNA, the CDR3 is TGTGCCAGCTCACCCCCGGGACCACAAGAGACCCAGTACTTC. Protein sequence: CASSPPGPQETQYF.

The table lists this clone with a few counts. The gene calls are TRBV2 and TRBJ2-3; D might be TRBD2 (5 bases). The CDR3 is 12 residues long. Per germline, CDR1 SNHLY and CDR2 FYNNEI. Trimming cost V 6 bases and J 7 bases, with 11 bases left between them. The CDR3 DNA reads TGTGCCAGCAGGAGGGATGACCATACGCAGTATTTT. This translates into CASRRDDHTQYF.

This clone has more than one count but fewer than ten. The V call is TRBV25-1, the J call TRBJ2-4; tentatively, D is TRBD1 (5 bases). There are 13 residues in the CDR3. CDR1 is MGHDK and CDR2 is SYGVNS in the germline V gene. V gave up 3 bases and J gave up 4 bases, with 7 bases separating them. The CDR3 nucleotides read TGTGCCAGCAGTGACCAGGGAAAAAACATTCAGTACTTC. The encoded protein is CASSDQGKNIQYF.

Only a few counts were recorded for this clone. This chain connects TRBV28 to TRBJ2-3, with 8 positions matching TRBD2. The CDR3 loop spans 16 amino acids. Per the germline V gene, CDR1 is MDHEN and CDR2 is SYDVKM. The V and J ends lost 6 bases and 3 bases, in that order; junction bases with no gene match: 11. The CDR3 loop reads CASSRGGPSRTDTQYF. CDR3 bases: TGTGCCAGCAGCCGGGGGGGGCCGAGCCGGACAGATACGCAGTATTTT.

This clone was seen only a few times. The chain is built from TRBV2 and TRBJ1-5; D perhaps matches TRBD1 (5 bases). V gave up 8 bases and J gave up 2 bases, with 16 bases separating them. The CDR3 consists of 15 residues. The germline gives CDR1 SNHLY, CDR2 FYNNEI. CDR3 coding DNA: TGTGCCAGCCTACAGGCCGGGGTCGGCAATCAGCCCCAGCATTTT. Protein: CASLQAGVGNQPQHF.

The CDR3 spells CAWTMGYRETQYF. Written as DNA, the CDR3 is TGTGCCTGGACCATGGGGTATCGGGAGACCCAGTACTTC. This sequence joins TRBV30 and TRBJ2-5; the D is unclear. The CDR3 totals 13 residues. Per germline, CDR1 GTSNPN and CDR2 SVGIG (reference sequence). The V gene lost 4 bases and the J gene lost 5 bases, with 14 bases spanning the gap.

The CDR3 protein is CASSWTSAQETQYF. DNA of the CDR3: TGTGCCAGCAGCTGGACTAGCGCCCAAGAGACCCAGTACTTC. The chain combines TRBV9 with TRBJ2-5; TRBD2 matches 9 bases. J lost 1 base, V lost 4 bases, and 2 bases had no gene match. This CDR3 contains 14 residues. Germline CDR1 and CDR2: SGDLS and YYNGEE. The full variable domain, its missing parts supplied by reference TRBV9 and TRBJ2-5, is DSGVTQTPKHLITATGQRVTLRCSPRSGDLSVYWYQQSLDQGLQFLIQYYNGEERAKGNILERFSAQQFPDLHSELNLSSLELGDSALYFCASSWTSAQETQYFGPGTRLLVL.